This record concerns one T cell receptor beta chain sequence. Its antigen remains unidentified. Method: immunoSEQ multiplex PCR; TCRdb's copy keeps in-frame clones and lacks some. In the table there are approximately 170,000 clones, 94% of which are singletons. This entry comes from a study of T cell responses to AZD1222 COVID-19 vaccine. Study-wide results and limits: Elevations in Spike-specific TCR breadth and depth followed administration of two AZD1222 doses. At baseline, just five to seven AZD1222 recipients tested seropositive. Most donors were white British and more were female, and clonal diversity was possibly underestimated.

Trimming took 3 bases from V and 4 from J; bases not matched to a gene: 1. Looked up from germline, CDR1 is SGDLS and CDR2 is YYNGEE. The CDR3 has 15 amino acids. The sequence was collected from an adult who received the AZD1222 COVID-19 vaccine. The sequencing here drew on peripheral blood, taken 28 days after the second AZD1222 dose. V and J are TRBV9 and TRBJ2-2; TRBD2 matches at 12 bases. CDR3 sequence (DNA): TGTGCCAGCAGCGGACTAGCGGGAGCCACCGGGGAGCTGTTTTTT. It yields the protein CASSGLAGATGELFF.